The T cell receptor beta chain under discussion was sequenced for a study of blood T cells in healthy people across ages. A minimum of 6 million PBMCs was isolated per sample. This clonotype was found once. Its matching antigen is unknown. The CDR3 covers 18 residues. V dropped 6 bases and J dropped 2 bases, with 23 bases sitting between them. Looked up from germline, CDR1 is MNHNS and CDR2 is SASEGT. Using a J-beta primer mix together with a sample-barcoded 5' primer, a second PCR was run for 7 to 11 cycles. TCRdb re-analysed the 5' RACE reads in MiXCR, keeping a single row per CDR3 protein. The sample comprises some 1.1 million distinct CDR3 sequences, 35% to 40% of which are singletons, and under 15% rests with the top ten. General study results and limits: Among long-lived donors, naive CD4+ cells were more numerous and diversity higher than in aged donors.

Source material: blood. The clonotype originates from a man aged 18 to 30 in good health. The gene calls are TRBV6-1 and TRBJ1-5; no firm D call. The CDR3 region has the DNA TGTGCCAGCAGCCCCCGGTTGGGGTCGGCCGTTGGCAATCAGCCCCAGCATTTT. Encoded protein: CASSPRLGSAVGNQPQHF.